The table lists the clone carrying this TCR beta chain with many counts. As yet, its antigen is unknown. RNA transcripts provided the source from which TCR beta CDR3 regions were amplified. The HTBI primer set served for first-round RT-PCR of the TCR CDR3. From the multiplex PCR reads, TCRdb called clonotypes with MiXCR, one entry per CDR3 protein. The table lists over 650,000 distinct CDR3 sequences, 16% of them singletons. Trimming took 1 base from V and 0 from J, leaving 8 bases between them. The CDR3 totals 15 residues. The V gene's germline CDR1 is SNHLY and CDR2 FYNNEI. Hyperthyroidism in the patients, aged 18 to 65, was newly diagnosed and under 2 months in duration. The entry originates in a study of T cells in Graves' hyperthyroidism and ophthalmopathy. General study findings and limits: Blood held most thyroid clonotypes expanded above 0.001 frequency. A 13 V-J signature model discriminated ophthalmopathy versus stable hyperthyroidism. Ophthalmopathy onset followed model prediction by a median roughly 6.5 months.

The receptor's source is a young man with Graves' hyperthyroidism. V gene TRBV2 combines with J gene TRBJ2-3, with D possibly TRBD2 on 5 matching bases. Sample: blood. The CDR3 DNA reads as TGTGCCAGCAGTGAAGTACGGACTAGCACAGATACGCAGTATTTT. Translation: CASSEVRTSTDTQYF.